This T cell receptor beta chain stems from a study of blood T cell repertoires in COVID-19. About the research overall: Specimens from acute and convalescent COVID-19 originated in the United States, Italy and Spain. PBMCs, B-cell-depleted T cells, or T cells provided the cDNA or gDNA that made up the material.

CDR1 SEHNR and CDR2 FQNEAQ come from the germline V gene (reference sequence). The CDR3 has 19 amino acids. With 5 bases clipped from V and 1 base from J, the junction kept 16 bases outside the gene matches. Seattle participants joined during active infection and were tracked over time. In the source study's methods: Nucleated cell counts were estimated from reference gene primer amplification. Using immunoSEQ multiplex PCR, the repertoire was profiled, and TCRdb retains in-frame clones only, with some absent. V, J and clone size are taken as reported in that table, and D and trimming were inferred from the DNA itself. The repertoire holds roughly 68,000 clones, with 88% as singletons.

The chain uses TRBV7-9 and TRBJ2-5; 10 positions match TRBD2. Sequenced material: peripheral blood. The receptor comes from a woman in her sixties with COVID-19, enrolled during active disease. The CDR3 DNA sequence: TGTGCCAGCAGCCGAACGGGGCTAGCGGGGGACTTCACCCAAGAGACCCAGTACTTC. Its protein product is CASSRTGLAGDFTQETQYF.